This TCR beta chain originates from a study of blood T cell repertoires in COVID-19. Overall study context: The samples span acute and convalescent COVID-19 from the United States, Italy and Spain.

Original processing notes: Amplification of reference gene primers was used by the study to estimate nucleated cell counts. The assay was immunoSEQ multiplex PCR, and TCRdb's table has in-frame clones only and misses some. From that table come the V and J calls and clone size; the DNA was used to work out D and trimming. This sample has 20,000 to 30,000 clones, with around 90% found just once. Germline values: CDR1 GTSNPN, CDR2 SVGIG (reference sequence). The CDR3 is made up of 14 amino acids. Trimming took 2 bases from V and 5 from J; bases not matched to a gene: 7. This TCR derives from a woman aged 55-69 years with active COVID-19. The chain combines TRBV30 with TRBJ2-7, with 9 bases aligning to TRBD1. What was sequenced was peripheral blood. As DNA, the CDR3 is TGTGCCTGGAGTCCGGGACAGGGTGGCAACGAGCAGTACTTC. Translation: CAWSPGQGGNEQYF.